Below are 14 T cell receptor beta chains sequenced from a single sample in a study of T cells in Graves' hyperthyroidism and ophthalmopathy. What was amplified from RNA transcripts were TCR beta CDR3 regions. The TCR CDR3 first-round RT-PCR relied on the HTBI primer set. TCRdb re-called the multiplex PCR reads with MiXCR, one entry per CDR3 protein. In the table there are approximately 370,000 distinct CDR3 sequences, 17% of which are singletons. The sequencing sample was made of blood. The receptor set was obtained from a young woman with Graves' hyperthyroidism that later progressed to Graves' ophthalmopathy.

This clonotype was counted at least ten times. V and J are TRBV7-2 and TRBJ2-5, with D possibly TRBD2 on 6 matching bases. The CDR3 consists of 16 residues. Germline V gene data show CDR1 as SGHTA and CDR2 as FQGNSA. V lost 1 base to trimming and J lost 2 bases, with 14 bases between them. Here the CDR3 DNA reads TGTGCCAGCAGCTTAGGAGCCACCGGGACTCAAGAGACCCAGTACTTC. Its translation is CASSLGATGTQETQYF.

This clonotype was detected only a few times. The chain uses TRBV20-1 and TRBJ2-1; 8 bases are a match to TRBD1. The CDR3 runs to 14 residues. Unmatched junction bases numbered 4, after V lost 1 base and J lost 5 bases. Germline CDR1 and CDR2: DFQATT and SNEGSKA (reference sequence). This chain's CDR3 is CSARVGQGHNEQFF. DNA of the CDR3: TGCAGTGCTAGAGTAGGACAGGGACACAATGAGCAGTTCTTC.

This clonotype has only a few counts. V and J are TRBV5-4 and TRBJ2-7, with no clear D. The CDR3 extends over 15 amino acids. Trimming stripped 4 bases from V and 0 bases from J, with 14 bases between. Germline lookup yields CDR1 SGHNT and CDR2 YYREEE (reference sequence). CDR3 sequence reads: CASSLDPLSSYEQYF. As DNA, the CDR3 is TGTGCCAGCAGCCTCGACCCCTTGAGCTCCTACGAGCAGTACTTC.

This clonotype was recorded at least ten times. The chain uses TRBV6-1 and TRBJ2-2; D is uncertain. V shed 8 bases and J shed 0 bases, with 10 bases lying between them. The CDR3 is 14 residues long. In germline, CDR1 is MNHNS, CDR2 SASEGT. CDR3 loop: CASCFSPNTGELFF. CDR3 DNA: TGTGCCAGCTGTTTCTCCCCGAACACCGGGGAGCTGTTTTTT.

Ten or more counts support this clonotype. The rearrangement links TRBV12-3 or TRBV12-4 to TRBJ2-3, with D tentatively TRBD2 (5 bases). The CDR3 covers 14 residues. The V gene lost 6 bases and the J gene lost 1 base, with 11 bases spanning the gap. As DNA, the CDR3 is TGTGCCAGCAGCCCTAGCTTGGGCACAGATACGCAGTATTTT. Residues: CASSPSLGTDTQYF.

This clonotype was found many times. The chain is built from TRBV6-2 or TRBV6-3 and TRBJ1-5; unclear D gene. Germline V gene data show CDR1 as MNHEY and CDR2 as SVGEGT. This CDR3 has 14 residues. Trimming removed 4 bases from V and 3 bases from J, with 10 bases in between. CDR3 in amino acids: CASSWTGFNQPQHF. The CDR3, as DNA: TGTGCCAGCAGTTGGACCGGATTCAATCAGCCCCAGCATTTT.

This clonotype was picked up many times. The chain links TRBV5-1 to TRBJ2-3, with 11 positions matching TRBD2. Germline V gene sequence: CDR1 SGHRS, CDR2 YFSETQ. The V segment lost 7 bases and the J segment 1 base; nucleotides outside the gene matches: 23. The CDR3 totals 21 residues. CDR3 sequence (DNA): TGCGCCAGCCCCATTCGGCCTCTTTTTACGACTAGCGGGGATCGCACAGATACGCAGTATTTT. Its protein product is CASPIRPLFTTSGDRTDTQYF.

This clonotype occurred many times. This chain links TRBV27 with TRBJ2-7, with D unresolved. Germline V gene lookup returns CDR1 MNHEY and CDR2 SMNVEV (reference sequence). CDR3 size: 15 residues. V was trimmed by 2 bases and J by 0 bases, leaving 11 bases between them. The CDR3 reads CASSLRGASSYEQYF. The CDR3 nucleotides are TGTGCCAGCAGTTTACGTGGCGCGAGCTCCTACGAGCAGTACTTC.

This chain links TRBV6-1 with TRBJ2-3, with 8 bases aligning to TRBD1. J gave up 0 bases and V 5 bases, and 13 bases lay outside the gene matches. Germline V CDR1 and CDR2: MNHNS, SASEGT. The CDR3 runs 18 residues. CDR3 in amino acids: CASSSSQGAVTSTDTQYF. Written as DNA, the CDR3 is TGTGCCAGCAGTTCCTCCCAGGGGGCTGTCACTAGCACAGATACGCAGTATTTT.

The sample holds many counts of this clonotype. The V gene is TRBV5-1, the J gene TRBJ2-3, with 10 positions matching TRBD2. The CDR3 is 16 residues long. Germline V CDR1 and CDR2: SGHRS, YFSETQ. V shed 2 bases, J shed 4 bases, and the junction held 7 bases outside the gene matches. CDR3 sequence reads: CASSFGLAGVADTQYF. CDR3 DNA sequence: TGCGCCAGCAGCTTCGGGCTAGCGGGAGTTGCAGATACGCAGTATTTT.

This clonotype was detected ten times or more. The genes are TRBV2 and TRBJ2-6, with 10 bases fitting TRBD1. Trimming at V came to 6 bases and at J to 0 bases, leaving 8 bases not matched to a gene. The germline gives CDR1 SNHLY, CDR2 FYNNEI. CDR3 length: 18 amino acids. In DNA form, the CDR3 reads TGTGCCAGCAGGGCCGGGACAGGGGCCCTCTCTGGGGCCAACGTCCTGACTTTC. This gives the protein CASRAGTGALSGANVLTF.

This clonotype came up many times. The chain joins TRBV30 to TRBJ1-2; D perhaps matches TRBD1 (6 bases). V was shortened by 3 bases and J by 4 bases, with 12 bases between the two germline ends. CDR1 is GTSNPN, CDR2 SVGIG, per germline (reference sequence). The CDR3 spans 13 residues. CDR3 region: CAWSGQTGYGYTF. In DNA, the CDR3 is TGTGCCTGGAGCGGACAGACAGGCTATGGCTACACCTTC. The full variable domain, rest sourced from reference TRBV30 and TRBJ1-2, is SQTIHQWPATLVQPVGSPLSLECTVEGTSNPNLYWYRQAAGRGLQLLFYSVGIGQISSEVPQNLSASRPQDRQFILSSKKLLLSDSGFYLCAWSGQTGYGYTFGSGTRLTVV.

The chain links TRBV3-1 to TRBJ2-1; 11 bases align to TRBD2. J lost 5 bases, V lost 0 bases, and 9 bases had no gene match. This CDR3 spans 18 amino acids. The germline gives CDR1 LGHDT, CDR2 YNNKEL (reference sequence). The CDR3 here is CASSQESSGGPTDNEQFF. DNA of the CDR3: TGTGCCAGCAGCCAAGAATCTAGCGGGGGGCCCACCGACAATGAGCAGTTCTTC.

This clonotype was detected many times. The chain joins TRBV7-8 to TRBJ2-1; 9 positions agree with TRBD2. CDR1 is SGHVS and CDR2 is FQNEAQ in the germline V gene. The CDR3 spans 20 residues. The V gene end was trimmed by 2 bases and the J gene end by 7 bases; junction bases not matched to a gene: 21. CDR3 in DNA: TGTGCCAGCAGCTTAAAGGGTAGTCGGCGGGAGGGTGATTTTCGAAATGAGCAGTTCTTC. This encodes CASSLKGSRREGDFRNEQFF.